This record covers a single T cell receptor beta chain. Its antigen is currently unknown. A second PCR, run for about 7 to 11 cycles, used a sample-barcoded 5' primer plus a J-beta primer mix. Every single cDNA molecule received a tag from a template-switch adaptor with 12 random nucleotides. A minimum of 2.5 million CDR3-containing paired-end reads was obtained for each sample. MiXCR, run by TCRdb on the 5' RACE reads, gives a single entry per CDR3 protein. The repertoire consists of about 1.4 million distinct CDR3 sequences, with around 55% occurring once and the leading ten covering 6.5% to 8%. This sample is part of a study of blood T cells in healthy people across ages. Findings and limits, study-wide: Unsorted PBMC input precluded a conclusive naive versus antigen-experienced comparison. Greater diversity and more naive CD4+ cells were seen in long-lived donors than in aged donors.

Germline lookup yields CDR1 SNHLY and CDR2 FYNNEI. The CDR3 runs to 14 residues. With V trimmed by 2 bases and J by 9 bases, 5 bases remained unmatched. The V gene is TRBV2, the J gene TRBJ2-1; 9 nucleotides line up with TRBD1. The clonotype was recovered from a man between 18 and 35 years old in good health. Sequencing was carried out using blood. The CDR3 DNA follows: TGTGCCAGCAGTGAACTGACAGGGGGAAGTGAGCAGTTCTTC. It yields the protein CASSELTGGSEQFF.